The 20 T cell receptor beta chains below come from one sample, sequenced in a study of blood T cell repertoires in COVID-19. Clones were sequenced by immunoSEQ multiplex PCR, and TCRdb holds only the in-frame ones, with some missing. The table lists approximately 140,000 clones, about 86% of them singletons, with roughly 2.2% in the top ten. What was sequenced was PBMCs or T cells enriched from blood (not recorded which). These receptors were obtained from a man between 40 and 49 years old with acute COVID-19.

The chain has TRBV6-5 and TRBJ2-7; D unclear. V dropped 5 bases and J dropped 5 bases, with 7 bases sitting between them. The CDR3 is made up of 11 amino acids. Germline CDR1 reads MNHEY; CDR2 reads SVGAGI. Here the CDR3 reads CASSPYHEQYF. CDR3 in DNA: TGTGCCAGCAGTCCTTATCACGAGCAGTACTTC.

J is TRBJ2-7 and V is TRBV24-1, with a possible D match to TRBD1 (6 bases). Trimming cost V 5 bases and J 3 bases, with 13 bases left between them. The CDR3 covers 14 residues. The germline CDR1 and CDR2 sequences are KGHDR and SFDVKD. This CDR3 reads CATSARDTFYEQYF. The CDR3 DNA reads TGTGCCACCAGTGCCCGGGACACCTTCTACGAGCAGTACTTC.

The chain joins TRBV18 to TRBJ2-1; D gene ambiguous. The CDR3 totals 13 residues. Germline V gives CDR1 KGHSH, CDR2 LQKENI. V dropped 0 bases and J dropped 10 bases, with 10 bases sitting between them. CDR3 residues: CASSPPSPLEQFF. The DNA of the CDR3 is TGTGCCAGCTCACCACCGTCTCCCTTAGAGCAGTTCTTC.

V is TRBV3-1 (or the pseudogene TRBV3-2) and J is TRBJ2-2; possibly TRBD1 for D (7 bases). Germline-derived CDR1 and CDR2 are LGHDT and YNNKEL (reference sequence). This CDR3 is built from 14 residues. Trimming took off 4 bases at V and 7 bases at J, with 13 bases between the two ends. Here the CDR3 reads CASSPHRGGGELFF. DNA of the CDR3: TGTGCCAGCAGCCCCCACAGGGGAGGCGGGGAGCTGTTTTTT.

This sequence joins TRBV6-5 and TRBJ1-2, with 9 bases aligning to TRBD1. The CDR3 contains 15 residues. Germline values: CDR1 MNHEY, CDR2 SVGAGI. V shed 7 bases and J 1 base; nucleotides not matched to a gene: 7. CDR3 nucleotides: TGTGCCAGCACTTCACGGGGACAGGGTAACTATGGCTACACCTTC. The encoded protein is CASTSRGQGNYGYTF.

The gene calls are TRBV3-1 (or the pseudogene TRBV3-2) and TRBJ2-1; TRBD2 matches 9 bases. The junction had 8 bases not matched to a gene; V was cut back by 4 bases and J by 4 bases. CDR3 length: 16 residues. Germline CDR1 reads LGHDT; CDR2 reads YNNKEL (reference sequence). This CDR3 reads CASSPPGLAEYNEQFF. CDR3 DNA sequence: TGTGCCAGCAGCCCACCGGGACTAGCAGAGTACAATGAGCAGTTCTTC.

The chain employs TRBV3-1 (or the pseudogene TRBV3-2) and TRBJ2-1; D perhaps matches TRBD1 (6 bases). V lost 5 bases, J lost 3 bases, and 14 bases lay in between. The CDR3 has 15 amino acids. Germline CDR1 reads LGHDT; CDR2 reads YNNKEL (reference sequence). The CDR3, as DNA: TGTGCCAGCAGCAGGGACATCCTTCACTACAATGAGCAGTTCTTC. Its protein is CASSRDILHYNEQFF.

This clone has more than one count but fewer than ten. J is TRBJ1-2 and V is TRBV5-4; 7 bases line up with TRBD1. Germline V gene data show CDR1 as SGHNT and CDR2 as YYREEE (reference sequence). CDR3 length: 19 amino acids. V dropped 5 bases and J dropped 0; count of bases not matched to a gene: 19. CDR3 in amino acids: CASRFNRDRKGVTNYGYTF. The CDR3 DNA reads as TGTGCCAGCAGATTTAACCGGGACAGAAAGGGGGTTACTAACTATGGCTACACCTTC.

The J gene is TRBJ2-7, the V gene TRBV20-1, with D perhaps TRBD2 (6 bases). The CDR3 contains 11 residues. The germline CDR1 and CDR2 sequences are DFQATT and SNEGSKA (reference sequence). V shed 4 bases and J shed 7 bases, with 11 bases lying between them. The CDR3 protein is CSATRTIEQYF. For the CDR3, the DNA is TGCAGTGCTACTCGGACTATTGAGCAGTACTTC.

This clone appeared once. The chain carries TRBV5-1 and TRBJ2-2, with 12 bases matching TRBD2. Trimming removed 4 bases from V and 5 bases from J; junction bases left unmatched: 12. Per germline, CDR1 SGHRS and CDR2 YFSETQ. The CDR3 contains 18 residues. The CDR3 spells CASSPLGLAGIGTGELFF. The CDR3 DNA reads TGCGCCAGCAGCCCCCTTGGACTAGCGGGGATTGGAACCGGGGAGCTGTTTTTT.

This chain links TRBV6-1 with TRBJ2-1; the match to TRBD2 covers 10 bases. The trim removed 2 bases at V and 7 bases at J, leaving 5 bases unmatched. The germline V gene has CDR1 MNHNS and CDR2 SASEGT. The CDR3 extends over 15 amino acids. This CDR3 reads CASSESGGAPNEQFF. The CDR3 DNA sequence: TGTGCCAGCAGTGAAAGCGGGGGGGCCCCGAATGAGCAGTTCTTC.

The sample holds one count of this clone. V is TRBV11-3 and J is TRBJ2-1; TRBD2 agrees at 7 bases. There are 15 residues in the CDR3. After removal of 5 bases from V and 7 bases from J, the junction contained 11 bases not matched to a gene. Germline loops: CDR1 SGHNT, CDR2 YENEEA. CDR3 DNA sequence: TGTGCCAGCAGCCTAAGCGGGGCGCCCGGGAATGAGCAGTTCTTC. Translated, it gives CASSLSGAPGNEQFF.

This chain joins TRBV19 and TRBJ1-1; TRBD1 aligns across 7 bases. V lost 7 bases and J lost 1; bases outside the gene matches: 6. CDR3 size: 14 residues. CDR1 and CDR2 (germline): LNHDA, SQIVND (reference sequence). CDR3 nucleotide sequence: TGTGCCAGTACCGCGACAGGGTGGAACACTGAAGCTTTCTTT. This gives the protein CASTATGWNTEAFF.

The rearrangement links TRBV7-9 to TRBJ1-3, with D hard to call. V was clipped by 5 bases and J by 5 bases, with 7 bases between them. CDR1 is SEHNR, CDR2 FQNEAQ, per germline (reference sequence). The CDR3 runs 12 residues. The CDR3 DNA follows: TGTGCCAGCAGCGGCGGTCGAAACACCATATATTTT. Translation: CASSGGRNTIYF.

The CDR3 reads CASAKLRGSSYEQYF. For the CDR3, the DNA is TGTGCCAGCGCAAAGTTAAGGGGAAGCTCCTACGAGCAGTACTTC. The V and J genes are TRBV7-9 and TRBJ2-7, with D possibly TRBD1 on 5 matching bases. Germline CDR1 reads SEHNR; CDR2 reads FQNEAQ (reference sequence). This CDR3 contains 15 residues. V shed 8 bases and J shed 0 bases, with 17 bases lying between them.

The rearrangement joins TRBV7-9 to TRBJ1-1; TRBD1 aligns across 9 bases. This CDR3 region has 14 residues. Germline V gives CDR1 SEHNR, CDR2 FQNEAQ (reference sequence). Trimming removed 2 bases from V and 5 bases from J; junction bases left unmatched: 3. In DNA form, the CDR3 reads TGTGCCAGCAGCTTACGGGGGACAGGGACTGAAGCTTTCTTT. Residues: CASSLRGTGTEAFF.

This chain uses TRBV11-3 with TRBJ2-5, with D perhaps matching TRBD2 (6 bases). Trimming pared 4 bases from V and 1 base from J, leaving 13 bases between. The CDR3 length is 15 residues. Germline CDR1 SGHNT, CDR2 YENEEA. The CDR3 loop is CASSSSGLRQETQYF. CDR3 DNA: TGTGCCAGCAGCTCCAGCGGGTTACGCCAAGAGACCCAGTACTTC.

This clone came up once. V and J are TRBV9 and TRBJ2-1; 8 bases map to TRBD2. Germline CDR1 reads SGDLS; CDR2 reads YYNGEE. The V gene end was trimmed by 0 bases and the J gene end by 7 bases; junction bases not matched to a gene: 12. The CDR3 length is 17 residues. The CDR3 loop reads CASSVADQAGAKNEQFF. CDR3 DNA sequence: TGTGCCAGCAGCGTAGCTGATCAAGCGGGGGCGAAAAATGAGCAGTTCTTC.

The chain carries TRBV19 and TRBJ2-3; a weak D match, TRBD2 (5 bases). Germline V gene sequence: CDR1 LNHDA, CDR2 SQIVND (reference sequence). The CDR3 extends over 14 amino acids. V lost 11 bases to trimming and J lost 2 bases, with 17 bases between them. CDR3: CAPYIRTFTDTQYF. The CDR3 bases are TGTGCCCCCTACATCCGGACTTTCACAGATACGCAGTATTTT.

This clone turned up a few times. This sequence joins TRBV7-9 and TRBJ2-2; TRBD2 matches at 8 bases. The CDR3 sequence is 15 residues long. The V segment lost 5 bases and the J segment 4 bases; nucleotides outside the gene matches: 6. Germline CDR1 reads SEHNR; CDR2 reads FQNEAQ (reference sequence). CDR3 nucleotides: TGTGCCAGCAGCCCCGGCGGGGGGCGCACCGGGGAGCTGTTTTTT. As protein: CASSPGGGRTGELFF.